The 18 T cell receptor beta chains below come from one sample, sequenced in a study of T cells in Graves' hyperthyroidism and ophthalmopathy. RNA transcripts were the template for amplifying TCR beta CDR3 regions. First-round RT-PCR targeting the TCR CDR3 was performed with the HTBI primer set. TCRdb used MiXCR to reprocess the multiplex PCR reads, holding one entry per CDR3 protein. The repertoire holds around 660,000 distinct CDR3 sequences, with just under 45% as singletons. Sequencing was done on a sample of peripheral blood or thyroid tissue (not recorded which). Source of these receptors: an adult man with Graves' disease, either hyperthyroidism or ophthalmopathy (not recorded which).

This clonotype appeared many times. The rearrangement links TRBV10-3 to TRBJ1-2, with no clear D. Per the germline V gene, CDR1 is ENHRY and CDR2 is SYGVKD. Trimming shortened V by 7 bases and J by 5 bases, and 17 bases separated the two germline ends. There are 14 residues in the CDR3. CDR3 nucleotide sequence: TGTGCCATCAATCAGCTTCCAGGACCTTATGGCTACACCTTC. It is translated as CAINQLPGPYGYTF.

This clonotype showed up just a few times. The rearrangement joins TRBV20-1 to TRBJ2-7; the match to TRBD1 covers 8 bases. Unmatched junction bases numbered 8, after V lost 0 bases and J lost 7 bases. The germline gives CDR1 DFQATT, CDR2 SNEGSKA (reference sequence). This CDR3 comprises 14 residues. The CDR3 spells CSAREARGRWEQYF. CDR3 coding DNA: TGCAGTGCTAGAGAGGCCAGGGGGCGTTGGGAGCAGTACTTC.

The V and J genes are TRBV5-5 and TRBJ2-7; no firm D call. The CDR3 has 11 residues. Trimming cost V 3 bases and J 6 bases, with 7 bases left between them. The germline CDR1 and CDR2 sequences are SGHKS and YYEKEE (reference sequence). Here the CDR3 DNA reads TGTGCCAGCAGCTCCCAATTCGAGCAGTACTTC. Translating it yields CASSSQFEQYF.

Comments on this clonotype: Germline and junction disagree at one end, which may indicate a read error. V gene TRBV11-2 combines with J gene TRBJ1-1, with 7 nucleotides matching TRBD1. This CDR3 comprises 15 residues. Germline V CDR1 and CDR2: SGHAT, FQNNGV. Here the CDR3 reads CASSQEDRLNTEAIF. CDR3 DNA: TGCGCCAGCAGCCAAGAGGACAGGCTGAACACTGAAGCTATCTTT.

The V gene is TRBV20-1, the J gene TRBJ1-1; 7 bases agree with TRBD1. This CDR3 has 14 amino acids. The V gene end was trimmed by 1 base and the J gene end by 0 bases; junction bases not matched to a gene: 2. Germline CDR1 DFQATT, CDR2 SNEGSKA (reference sequence). CDR3: CSARATGVNTEAFF. Here the CDR3 DNA reads TGCAGTGCTAGAGCAACAGGGGTGAACACTGAAGCTTTCTTT.

This clonotype has only a few counts. The rearrangement joins TRBV19 to TRBJ1-5; possible D gene TRBD1, 6 bases. The CDR3 contains 14 residues. V lost 5 bases to trimming and J lost 4 bases, with 12 bases between them. CDR1 and CDR2 from the germline V gene are LNHDA and SQIVND (reference sequence). The CDR3 region is CASSWGGRNQPQHF. The CDR3 nucleotides read TGTGCCAGTAGTTGGGGGGGCCGGAATCAGCCCCAGCATTTT.

This clonotype was seen more than once but under ten times. The chain recombines TRBV7-9 with TRBJ2-7, with 8 bases lining up with TRBD1. Germline trimming cut 6 bases from V and 3 bases from J; bases unmatched to any gene: 13. The CDR3 has 16 amino acids. Germline values: CDR1 SEHNR, CDR2 FQNEAQ (reference sequence). CDR3 amino acids: CASRQGGGQAYYEQYF. DNA of the CDR3: TGTGCCAGCAGGCAAGGAGGGGGACAGGCTTACTACGAGCAGTACTTC.

As to this clonotype: This may be a read error, as it is one base from a much larger clone. The chain joins TRBV29-1 to TRBJ1-1; D is ambiguous. The germline V gene has CDR1 SQVTM and CDR2 ANQGSEA. This CDR3 comprises 13 residues. The V end was cut by 1 base, the J end by 1 base, with 7 bases between. The CDR3 spells CSVEVGRNTEAFF. The DNA for the CDR3 is TGCAGCGTTGAAGTAGGACGGAACACTGAAGCTTTCTTT.

With regard to this clonotype: One junction end disagrees with the germline gene, perhaps due to a read error. CDR3 protein: CVSSLPGDNSPLHF. The CDR3 DNA follows: TGTGTCAGCAGCTTGCCAGGGGATAATTCACCCCTCCACTTT. This chain links TRBV5-4 with TRBJ1-6; maybe TRBD1 (6 bases). Per the germline V gene, CDR1 is SGHNT and CDR2 is YYREEE (reference sequence). CDR3 size: 14 residues.

A note on this clonotype: This is likely a read error, given that the CDR3 carries no conserved phenylalanine or tryptophan at its end. The J gene is TRBJ2-7, the V gene TRBV20-1, with D possibly TRBD1 on 6 matching bases. Trimming removed 6 bases at V and 4 bases at J, with 16 bases between. CDR3 length equals 13 residues. Germline CDR1 DFQATT, CDR2 SNEGSKA (reference sequence). CDR3 sequence reads: CSASRDILYEQYL. CDR3 nucleotides: TGCAGTGCCTCCCGGGACATCCTGTACGAGCAGTACCTC.

This clonotype appeared a few times. The V call is TRBV7-9, the J call TRBJ1-5; the D gene is possibly TRBD1 (6 bases). Germline CDR1 is SEHNR and CDR2 is FQNEAQ (reference sequence). This CDR3 is 16 amino acids long. The V end lost 4 bases, the J end lost 0 bases, and 13 bases lay between the germline ends. The CDR3 nucleotides read TGTGCCAGCAGCTCACAGGGAAGACTTAGCAATCAGCCCCAGCATTTT. Protein product: CASSSQGRLSNQPQHF.

The V and J genes are TRBV5-1 and TRBJ1-1, with D tentatively TRBD1 (5 bases). Germline CDR1 and CDR2: SGHRS and YFSETQ. The V gene lost 4 bases and the J gene lost 1 base, with 14 bases spanning the gap. The CDR3 extends over 15 amino acids. CDR3 coding DNA: TGCGCCAGCAGCAAGGGGACGGTGGAGAACACTGAAGCTTTCTTT. Translation: CASSKGTVENTEAFF.

CDR3 loop: CASSYSGEPDRRGEQYF. The CDR3 coding sequence is TGTGCCAGCAGTTACTCGGGGGAGCCCGACCGACGCGGCGAGCAGTACTTC. The chain recombines TRBV6-6 with TRBJ2-7, with D possibly being TRBD1 or TRBD2 (5 bases each). Trimming removed 0 bases from V and 6 bases from J, with 21 bases in between. The CDR3 is 17 amino acids. Germline values: CDR1 MNHNY, CDR2 SVGAGI (reference sequence).

Concerning this clonotype itself: At one end the junction does not follow the germline gene, possibly because of a read error. The V and J genes are TRBV5-1 and TRBJ1-2; D gene ambiguous. The CDR3 contains 15 residues. Looked up from germline, CDR1 is SGHRS and CDR2 is YFSETQ. CDR3: CASSSEASPDYGYTF. CDR3 nucleotide sequence: TGTGCCAGCAGCTCGGAGGCGTCCCCGGATTATGGCTACACCTTC.

A remark on this clonotype: It is likely a read error, because the conserved phenylalanine at the end of the CDR3 is missing. This chain links TRBV7-3 with TRBJ1-4; D gene ambiguous. V was pared by 5 bases and J by 5 bases, with 9 bases between. Germline loops: CDR1 SGHTA, CDR2 FQGTGA. This CDR3 is built from 13 residues. DNA of the CDR3: TGTGCCAGCAGCAAGGACCAAAATGAAAAACTGTTTCTT. It translates to CASSKDQNEKLFL.

In its sample, this clonotype was seen many times. The J gene is TRBJ1-5, the V gene TRBV5-8, with TRBD1 matching 9 bases. V lost 4 bases, J lost 3 bases, and 2 bases stayed unmatched. Looked up from germline, CDR1 is SGHTS and CDR2 is YDEGEE. The CDR3 is 14 residues long. For the CDR3, the DNA is TGTGCCAGCAGCCGGACAGGGGTCAATCAGCCCCAGCATTTT. Its translation is CASSRTGVNQPQHF.

The chain joins TRBV7-9 to TRBJ1-1; unclear D gene. This CDR3 contains 13 residues. V lost 5 bases and J lost 5, with 12 bases in between. Germline CDR1 is SEHNR and CDR2 is FQNEAQ (reference sequence). The CDR3 bases are TGTGCCAGCAGCAACGGTCGAGTAACTGAAGCTTTCTTT. The encoded protein is CASSNGRVTEAFF.

This clonotype was observed a few times. A read error is possible here, since a much larger clone lies one base away. The gene calls are TRBV2 and TRBJ1-5; possibly TRBD1 for D (5 bases). Trimming cost V 3 bases and J 4 bases, with 7 bases left between them. The CDR3 runs 13 residues. CDR1 is SNHLY and CDR2 is FYNNEI in the germline V gene. CDR3 sequence reads: CASSDDRNQPQHF. The CDR3 coding sequence is TGTGCCAGCAGTGATGACAGAAATCAGCCCCAGCATTTT. Variable domain in full (rest from reference TRBV2 and TRBJ1-5): EPEVTQTPSHQVTQMGQEVILRCVPISNHLYFYWYRQILGQKVEFLVSFYNNEISEKSEIFDDQFSVERPDGSNFTLKIRSTKLEDSAMYFCASSDDRNQPQHFGDGTRLSIL.